The following is a T cell receptor beta chain sequence with its context. This sample stems from a study of PD-L1 blockade in urothelial cancer. Indicated time point: pretreatment peripheral blood. Using immunoSEQ multiplex PCR, the repertoire was profiled, and TCRdb retains in-frame clones only, with some absent. The sample shows about 52,000 clones, about 68% of them seen only once. Germline lookup yields CDR1 SGDLS and CDR2 YYNGEE. V lost 1 base to trimming and J lost 4 bases, with 8 bases between them. The CDR3 covers 14 residues. The sample consisted of PBMCs, taken around atezolizumab (anti-PD-L1) treatment. The rearrangement uses TRBV9 and TRBJ1-4, with no clear D. This receptor was identified in a man between 65 and 79 years old with urothelial cancer. The CDR3 DNA follows: TGTGCCAGCAGCGTATACGGTAATAATGAAAAACTGTTTTTT. Its translation is CASSVYGNNEKLFF.